This T cell receptor (beta chain) stems from a study of post-analysis software for immune sequencing data. Background on the study: Clinical courses comprised relapsing-remitting, secondary progressive and progressive-relapsing multiple sclerosis.

Overall study findings and caveats: Co-batched samples clustered tightly together by F measure. People with multiple sclerosis had a significantly lower normalized Chao1 diversity than controls did.

cDNA libraries of TCR beta carried unique molecular identifiers. When about 0.85 to 11 million T cells were used, they gave some 540,000 cDNA molecules. TCRdb reprocessed the PCR reads with MiXCR, giving one entry per CDR3 protein. The table lists around 250,000 distinct CDR3 sequences, about 38% of them singletons, with more than 4% in the top ten. Concerning this clonotype: The antigen is unknown.

Sequenced: blood. This TCR came from a girl aged 10 to 17 with multiple sclerosis.

CDR3 in amino acids: CSARSGEAPLHF. The CDR3 DNA reads as TGCAGTGCTAGATCCGGGGAGGCGCCCCTCCACTTT. This chain connects TRBV20-1 to TRBJ1-6; D call uncertain. CDR3 length: 12 amino acids. The V gene lost 2 bases and the J gene lost 13 bases, with 12 bases spanning the gap. Germline V lookup: CDR1 DFQATT, CDR2 SNEGSKA (reference sequence).